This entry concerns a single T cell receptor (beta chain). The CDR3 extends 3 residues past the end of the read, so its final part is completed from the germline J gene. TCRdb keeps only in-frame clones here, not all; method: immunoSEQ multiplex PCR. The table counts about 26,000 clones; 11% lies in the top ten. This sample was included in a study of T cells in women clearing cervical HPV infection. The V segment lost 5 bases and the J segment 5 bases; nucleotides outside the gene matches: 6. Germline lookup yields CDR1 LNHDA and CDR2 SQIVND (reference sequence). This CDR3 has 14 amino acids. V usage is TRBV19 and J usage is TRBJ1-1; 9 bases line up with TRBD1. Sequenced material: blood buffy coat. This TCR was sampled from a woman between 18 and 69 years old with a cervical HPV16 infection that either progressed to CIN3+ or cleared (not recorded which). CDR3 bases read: TGTGCCAGTAGTCGGGACAGGGAGGATACTGAA. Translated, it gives CASSRDREDTE. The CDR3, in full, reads CASSRDREDTEAFF.